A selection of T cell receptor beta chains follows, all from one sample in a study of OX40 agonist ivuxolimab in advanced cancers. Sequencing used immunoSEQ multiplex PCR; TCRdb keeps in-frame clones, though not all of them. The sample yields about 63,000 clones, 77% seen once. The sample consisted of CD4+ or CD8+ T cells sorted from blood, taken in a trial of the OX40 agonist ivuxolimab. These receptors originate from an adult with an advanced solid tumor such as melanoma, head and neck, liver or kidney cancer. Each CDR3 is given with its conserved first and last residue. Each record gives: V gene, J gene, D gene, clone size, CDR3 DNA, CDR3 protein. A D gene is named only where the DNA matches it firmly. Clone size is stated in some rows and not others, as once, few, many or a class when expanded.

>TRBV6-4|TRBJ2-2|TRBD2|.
TGTGCCAGCAGTAACCGGGAGGAAGCCGGGGAGCTGTTTTTT
CASSNREEAGELFF
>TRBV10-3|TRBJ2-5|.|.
TGTGCCATCACCCAGGGCCCTAGGGAGACCCAGTACTTC
CAITQGPRETQYF
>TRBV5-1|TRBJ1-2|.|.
TGCGCCAGCAGCGATCGGACAGCTAACTATGGCTACACCTTC
CASSDRTANYGYTF
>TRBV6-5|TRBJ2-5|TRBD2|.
TGTGCCAGCAGTCTAGCGGGAGGAGGGGGGGAGACCCAGTACTTC
CASSLAGGGGETQYF
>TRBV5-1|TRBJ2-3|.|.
TGCGCCAGCAGCTTGTCCGGGGGTAATACAGATACGCAGTATTTT
CASSLSGGNTDTQYF
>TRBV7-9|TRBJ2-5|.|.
TGTGCCAGCAGCCTTGGGACCGAAGAGACCCAGTACTTC
CASSLGTEETQYF
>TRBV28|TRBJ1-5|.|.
TGTGCCAGCAGTAGGGGCTCGGCCCAGCATTTT
CASSRGSAQHF
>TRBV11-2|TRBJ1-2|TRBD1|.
TGTGCCAGCAGCATCCCGGGACAGGGAATCAATGGCTACACCTTC
CASSIPGQGINGYTF
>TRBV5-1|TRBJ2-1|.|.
TGCGCCAGCAGCCCAGCGCCCTACAATGAGCAGTTCTTC
CASSPAPYNEQFF
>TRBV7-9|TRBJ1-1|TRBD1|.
TGTGCCAGCAGGGGACAGACTGAAGCTTTCTTT
CASRGQTEAFF
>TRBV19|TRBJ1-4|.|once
TGTGCCAGTAGGTCATGGGCAGCCAATGAAAAACTGTTTTTT
CASRSWAANEKLFF
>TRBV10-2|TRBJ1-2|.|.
TGCGCCAGCAAGGCAGGGTCTTTGGTCGACTATGGCTACACCTTC
CASKAGSLVDYGYTF
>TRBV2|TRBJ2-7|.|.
TGTGCCAGCAGTGTCGGAGGGAGCGAGCAGTACTTC
CASSVGGSEQYF
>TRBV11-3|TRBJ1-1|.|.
TGTGCCAGCAGCTTTCAGGGTAAAACTGAAGCTTTCTTT
CASSFQGKTEAFF